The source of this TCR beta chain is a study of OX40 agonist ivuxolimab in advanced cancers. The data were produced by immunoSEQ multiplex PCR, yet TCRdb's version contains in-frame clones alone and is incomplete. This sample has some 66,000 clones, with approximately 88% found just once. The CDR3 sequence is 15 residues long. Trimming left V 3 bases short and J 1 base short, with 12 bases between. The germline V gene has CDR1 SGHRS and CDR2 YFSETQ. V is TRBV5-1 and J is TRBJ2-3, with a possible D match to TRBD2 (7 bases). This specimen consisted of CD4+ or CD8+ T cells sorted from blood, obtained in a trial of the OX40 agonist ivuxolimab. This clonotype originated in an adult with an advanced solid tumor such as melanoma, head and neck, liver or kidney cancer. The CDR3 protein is CASSWAGAGTDTQYF. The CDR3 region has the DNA TGCGCCAGCAGCTGGGCGGGGGCCGGCACAGATACGCAGTATTTT.